A selection of T cell receptor beta chains follows, all from one sample in a study of blood T cells in healthy people across ages. Via MiXCR, TCRdb re-called the 5' RACE reads, giving one row per CDR3 protein. The sample lists about 800,000 distinct CDR3 sequences, around 25% occurring once. In addition, the sample was reused for a study of T cells of mothers and their children.

Sample: blood. Receptors were obtained from a boy younger than 18 in good health. CDR3s include the opening cysteine and the closing phenylalanine or tryptophan. The order of the fields is V gene, J gene, CDR3 protein.

TRBV6-6	TRBJ1-2	CASTPLEANYGYTF
TRBV3-1	TRBJ2-5	CASSPHSGRRETQYF
TRBV12-3/TRBV12-4	TRBJ2-1	CASSLGPGAMVEQFF
TRBV24-1	TRBJ1-1	CATSYGTEAFF
TRBV11-3	TRBJ2-3	CASSSQGHPDTQYF
TRBV29-1	TRBJ1-3	CSGLEGSGNTIYF
TRBV9	TRBJ1-5	CASSVQGHSNQPQHF
TRBV5-1	TRBJ2-3	CASSLARERRITDTQYF
TRBV12-3/TRBV12-4	TRBJ1-4	CATARQGQQGNEKLFF
TRBV9	TRBJ1-2	CASSRRADYGYTF
TRBV6-2/TRBV6-3	TRBJ1-2	CASSFVQGSGYGYTF
TRBV7-9	TRBJ2-7	CASSTGSGYEQYF
TRBV7-9	TRBJ2-3	CASSHPLGADTQYF
TRBV18	TRBJ2-6	CASSPWIGSGANVLTF
TRBV9	TRBJ2-7	CASSVAAGLTYEQYF
TRBV7-8	TRBJ2-3	CASSLVAGVADTQYF
TRBV7-3	TRBJ2-3	CASSLLSGRGTDTQYF
TRBV6-1	TRBJ2-5	CASRGSGVQETQYF
TRBV20-1	TRBJ2-2	CSARAPQGGNTGELFF
TRBV5-1	TRBJ2-7	CASSPRLAGDYEQYF
TRBV24-1	TRBJ2-5	CATAPGSETQYF
TRBV7-9	TRBJ2-2	CASSLARVNTGELFF
TRBV21-1	TRBJ1-5	CASSKVLSGALYSNQPQHF
TRBV9	TRBJ1-2	CASSAQTGQYYGYTF
TRBV7-2	TRBJ2-2	CASSPPGTTYTGELFF
TRBV4-1	TRBJ1-2	CASSQDVGTGSNYGYTF
TRBV6-5	TRBJ1-2	CASRGRDRGLRGYTF
TRBV6-2/TRBV6-3	TRBJ2-5	CASSRGQSVETQYF
TRBV6-2/TRBV6-3	TRBJ2-7	CASSYAGRSYEQYF
TRBV2	TRBJ1-2	CASSEWGQGSGGYTF
TRBV4-3	TRBJ2-1	CASSQALYNEQFF
TRBV6-2/TRBV6-3	.	CAGSRGPPSYNEQFF
TRBV29-1	TRBJ2-3	CSAQAGDTQYF
TRBV18	TRBJ2-1	CASSLKIAGGYNEQFF
TRBV6-2/TRBV6-3	TRBJ1-5	CASKQGPQPQHF
TRBV29-1	TRBJ2-6	CSVEATGHSGANVLTF
TRBV6-1	.	CASWPATQINNNEQFF
TRBV7-2	TRBJ1-1	CASSFPDSSNTEAFF
TRBV4-2	TRBJ2-7	CASSQVKGFGEQYF
TRBV6-2/TRBV6-3	TRBJ2-4	CASTKEGLADPKNIQYF
TRBV20-1	TRBJ2-7	CSARGTTYEQYF
TRBV6-5	TRBJ1-5	CASSPGQGYPPQHF
TRBV30	TRBJ2-1	CAWSRGTGGPNEQFF
TRBV28	.	CASSSGYEGAYEQYF
TRBV29-1	.	CSVGLGLAGDWRYDEQFF
TRBV6-2/TRBV6-3	TRBJ2-3	CASSFSTRGRMNTQYF
TRBV7-2	TRBJ2-3	CASSLRNYSSTDTQYF
TRBV29-1	.	CSVEGTGGSLYEQYF
TRBV15	.	CATSRDRYEQYF
TRBV27	TRBJ2-7	CASSHRTGFDEQYF
TRBV4-2	TRBJ1-4	CASSPRGTNEKLFF
TRBV6-2/TRBV6-3	TRBJ2-7	CASSYLTGVGEQYF
TRBV20-1	TRBJ2-1	CSARAGTSGSRNSYNEQFF
TRBV5-1	TRBJ1-4	CASTQGHNNEKLFF
TRBV20-1	TRBJ1-4	CSASGGSKAGKLFF